The entry below gives a single T cell receptor beta chain sequence along with its context. The antigen remains unidentified. A second PCR of roughly 7 to 11 cycles used a sample-barcoded 5' primer and a J-beta primer mix. Via MiXCR, TCRdb re-called the 5' RACE reads, giving one row per CDR3 protein. In the table there are 780,000 or so distinct CDR3 sequences, roughly 25% of which are singletons. The CDR3 is 16 amino acids. V was trimmed by 1 base and J by 3 bases, leaving 18 bases between them. Germline lookup yields CDR1 GTSNPN and CDR2 SVGIG (reference sequence). The source of the sample is a study of blood T cells in healthy people across ages. Study-level points and caveats: Among long-lived donors, naive CD4+ cells were more numerous and diversity higher than in aged donors.

The data also belong to a second study, concerning T cells of mothers and their children.

What was sequenced was blood. The TCR was taken from a boy younger than 18 in good health. V is TRBV30 and J is TRBJ1-2; D is possibly TRBD1 (6 bases). In nucleotides, the CDR3 is TGTGCCTGGAGTGACTTTCAAGGGGGATCTGACTATGGCTACACCTTC. Its protein is CAWSDFQGGSDYGYTF.